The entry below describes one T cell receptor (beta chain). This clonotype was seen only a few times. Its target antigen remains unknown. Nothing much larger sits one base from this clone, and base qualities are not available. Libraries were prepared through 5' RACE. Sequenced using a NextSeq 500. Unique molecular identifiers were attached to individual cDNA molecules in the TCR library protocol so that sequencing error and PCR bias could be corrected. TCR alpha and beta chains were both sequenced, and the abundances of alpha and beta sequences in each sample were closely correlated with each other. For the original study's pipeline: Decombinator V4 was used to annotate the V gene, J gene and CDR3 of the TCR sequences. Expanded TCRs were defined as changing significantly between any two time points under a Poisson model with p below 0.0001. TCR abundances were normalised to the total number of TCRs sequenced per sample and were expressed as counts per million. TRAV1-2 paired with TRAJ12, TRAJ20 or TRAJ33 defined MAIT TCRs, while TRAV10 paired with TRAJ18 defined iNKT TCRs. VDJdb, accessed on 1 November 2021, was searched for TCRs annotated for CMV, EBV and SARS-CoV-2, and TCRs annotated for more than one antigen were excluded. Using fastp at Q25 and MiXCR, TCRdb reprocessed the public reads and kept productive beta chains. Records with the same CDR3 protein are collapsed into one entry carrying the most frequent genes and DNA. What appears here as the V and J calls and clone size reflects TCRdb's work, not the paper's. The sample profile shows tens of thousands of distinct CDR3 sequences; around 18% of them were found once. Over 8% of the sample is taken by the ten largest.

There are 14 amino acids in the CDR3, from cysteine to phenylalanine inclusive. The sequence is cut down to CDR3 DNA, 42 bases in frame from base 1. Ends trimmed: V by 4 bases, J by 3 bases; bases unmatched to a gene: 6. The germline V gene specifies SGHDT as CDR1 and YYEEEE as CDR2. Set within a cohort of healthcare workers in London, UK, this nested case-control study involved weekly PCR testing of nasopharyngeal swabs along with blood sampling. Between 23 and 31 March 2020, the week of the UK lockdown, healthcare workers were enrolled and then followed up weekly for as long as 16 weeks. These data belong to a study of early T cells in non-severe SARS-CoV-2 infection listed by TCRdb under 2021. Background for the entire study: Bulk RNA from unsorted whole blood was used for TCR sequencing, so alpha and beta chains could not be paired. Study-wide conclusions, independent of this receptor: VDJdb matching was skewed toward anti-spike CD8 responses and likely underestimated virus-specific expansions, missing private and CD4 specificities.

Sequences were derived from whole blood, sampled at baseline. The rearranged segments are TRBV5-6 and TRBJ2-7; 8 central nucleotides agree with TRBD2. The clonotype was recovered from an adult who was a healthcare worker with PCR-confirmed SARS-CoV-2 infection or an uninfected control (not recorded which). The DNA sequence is TGTGCCAGCAGCCCGGGACTAGGGTTCTACGAGCAGTACTTC. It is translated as CASSPGLGFYEQYF.